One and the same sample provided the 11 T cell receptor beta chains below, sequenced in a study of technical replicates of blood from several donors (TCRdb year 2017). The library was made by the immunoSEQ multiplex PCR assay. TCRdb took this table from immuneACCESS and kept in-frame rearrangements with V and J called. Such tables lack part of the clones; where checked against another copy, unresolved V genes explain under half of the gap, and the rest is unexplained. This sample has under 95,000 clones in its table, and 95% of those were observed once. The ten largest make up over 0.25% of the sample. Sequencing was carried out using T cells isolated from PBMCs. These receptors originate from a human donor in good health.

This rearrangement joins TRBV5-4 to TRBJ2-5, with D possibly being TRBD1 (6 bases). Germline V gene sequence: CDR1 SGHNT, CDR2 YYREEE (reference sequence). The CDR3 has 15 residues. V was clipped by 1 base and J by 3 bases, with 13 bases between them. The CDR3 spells CASSLTGQGKETQYF. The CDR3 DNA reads TGTGCCAGCAGCTTGACAGGGCAGGGGAAAGAGACCCAGTACTTC.

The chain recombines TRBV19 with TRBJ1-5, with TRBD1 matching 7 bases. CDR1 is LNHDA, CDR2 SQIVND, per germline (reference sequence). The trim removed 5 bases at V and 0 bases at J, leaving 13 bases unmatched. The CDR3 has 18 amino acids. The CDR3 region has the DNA TGTGCCAGTAGTCATGAAATGGGGGACAGTTATAGCAATCAGCCCCAGCATTTT. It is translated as CASSHEMGDSYSNQPQHF.

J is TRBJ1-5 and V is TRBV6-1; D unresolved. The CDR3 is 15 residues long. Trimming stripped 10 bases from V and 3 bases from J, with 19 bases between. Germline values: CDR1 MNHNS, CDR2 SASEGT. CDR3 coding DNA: TGTGCCACCTCCAGTCCGGGATGGGACAATCAGCCCCAGCATTTT. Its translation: CATSSPGWDNQPQHF.

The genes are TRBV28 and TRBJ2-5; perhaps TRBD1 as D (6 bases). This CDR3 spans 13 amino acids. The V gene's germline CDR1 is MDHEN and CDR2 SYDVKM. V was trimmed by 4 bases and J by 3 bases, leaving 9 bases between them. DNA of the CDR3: TGTGCCAGCAGTTCGGGACAAGAAGAGACCCAGTACTTC. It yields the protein CASSSGQEETQYF.

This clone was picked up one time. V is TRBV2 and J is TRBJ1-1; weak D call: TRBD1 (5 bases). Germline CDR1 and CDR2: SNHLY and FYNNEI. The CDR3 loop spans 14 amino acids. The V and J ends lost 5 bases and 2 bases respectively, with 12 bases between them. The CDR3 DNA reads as TGTGCCAGCAGTCGAAACGGGGGAAACACTGAAGCTTTCTTT. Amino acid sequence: CASSRNGGNTEAFF. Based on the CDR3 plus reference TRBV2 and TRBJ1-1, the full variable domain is EPEVTQTPSHQVTQMGQEVILRCVPISNHLYFYWYRQILGQKVEFLVSFYNNEISEKSEIFDDQFSVERPDGSNFTLKIRSTKLEDSAMYFCASSRNGGNTEAFFGQGTRLTVV.

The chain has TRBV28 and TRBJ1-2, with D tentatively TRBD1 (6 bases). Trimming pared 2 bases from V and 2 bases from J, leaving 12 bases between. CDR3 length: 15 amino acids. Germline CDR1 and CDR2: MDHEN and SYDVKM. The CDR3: CASSLGGRKNYGYTF. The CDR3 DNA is TGTGCCAGCAGTTTAGGGGGCCGAAAGAACTATGGCTACACCTTC.

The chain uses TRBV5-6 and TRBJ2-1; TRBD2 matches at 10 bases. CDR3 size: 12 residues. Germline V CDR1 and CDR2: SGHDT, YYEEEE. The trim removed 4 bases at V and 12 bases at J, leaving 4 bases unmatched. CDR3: CASSAAGGTQFF. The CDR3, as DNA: TGTGCCAGCAGCGCAGCGGGGGGGACGCAGTTCTTC. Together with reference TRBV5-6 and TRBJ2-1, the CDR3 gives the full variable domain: DAGVTQSPTHLIKTRGQQVTLRCSPKSGHDTVSWYQQALGQGPQFIFQYYEEEERQRGNFPDRFSGHQFPNYSSELNVNALLLGDSALYLCASSAAGGTQFFGPGTRLTVL.

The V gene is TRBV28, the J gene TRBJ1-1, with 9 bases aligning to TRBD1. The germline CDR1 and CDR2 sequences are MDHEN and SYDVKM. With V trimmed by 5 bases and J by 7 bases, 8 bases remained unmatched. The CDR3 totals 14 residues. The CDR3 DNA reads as TGTGCCAGCAGTCAAAGTGGACAGGGGCTTGAAGCTTTCTTT. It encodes CASSQSGQGLEAFF.

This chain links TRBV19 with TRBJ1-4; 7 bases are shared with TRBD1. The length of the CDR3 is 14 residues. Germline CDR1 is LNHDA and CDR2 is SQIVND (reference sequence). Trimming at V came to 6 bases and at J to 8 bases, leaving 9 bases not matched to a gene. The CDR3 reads CASRPTGRGEKLFF. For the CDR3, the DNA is TGTGCCAGTAGACCGACAGGGCGGGGCGAAAAACTGTTTTTT.

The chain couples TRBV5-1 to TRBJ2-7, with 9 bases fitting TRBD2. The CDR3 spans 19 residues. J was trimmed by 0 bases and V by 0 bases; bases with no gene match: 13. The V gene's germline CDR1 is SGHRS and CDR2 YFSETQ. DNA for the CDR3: TGCGCCAGCAGCTTGGGCGGGGTCCTAGCGGGGTCTCGCTCCTACGAGCAGTACTTC. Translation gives CASSLGGVLAGSRSYEQYF.

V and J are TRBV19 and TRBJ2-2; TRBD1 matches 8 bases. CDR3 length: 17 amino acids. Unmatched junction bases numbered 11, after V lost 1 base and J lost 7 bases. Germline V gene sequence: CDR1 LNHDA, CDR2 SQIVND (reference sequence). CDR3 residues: CASSIAGRGRPGGELFF. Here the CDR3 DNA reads TGTGCCAGTAGTATAGCTGGCAGGGGGCGCCCCGGCGGGGAGCTGTTTTTT.